The T cell receptor (beta chain) described here comes from a study of T cell repertoires in cytomegalovirus infection. Study-wide background: It was the public TCR beta signatures that indicated both CMV infection and matching HLA type.

Comment on this clonotype: The antigen is not known.

Study outcomes and limitations: Summed frequency of shared TCR beta families picked out CMV carriers who also had the relevant HLA. Ex vivo, HLA-C-restricted CMV-specific TCR beta clonotypes prevailed over the rest of the response.

TCRdb processed the reads anew with MiXCR; each CDR3 protein has one entry. The repertoire holds 450,000 to 600,000 distinct CDR3 sequences, approximately 10% seen once, with approximately 10% in the top ten. V lost 6 bases and J 4 bases, leaving 5 bases between the germline ends. Germline V gene lookup returns CDR1 SGDLS and CDR2 YYNGEE. The CDR3 has 11 residues. This TCR was recovered from a human donor in good health (CMV status not recorded). Some clones in this sample may be carry-over from other donors' samples. Input material: PBMCs. The chain joins TRBV9 to TRBJ1-3; D gene ambiguous. CDR3 DNA: TGTGCCAGCACCGACGGAAACACCATATATTTT. Translated: CASTDGNTIYF. Full variable domain (remainder filled in from reference TRBV9 and TRBJ1-3): DSGVTQTPKHLITATGQRVTLRCSPRSGDLSVYWYQQSLDQGLQFLIQYYNGEERAKGNILERFSAQQFPDLHSELNLSSLELGDSALYFCASTDGNTIYFGEGSWLTVV.